This T cell receptor beta chain was observed in a study of cytomegalovirus exposure and HLA in healthy donors (dated 2017 in TCRdb). Study-wide context: An earlier analysis of approximately 590 of the donors reported roughly 300 Gb of sequence data and around 110 million unique TCR beta sequences from about 179 million T cells. Donor age, sex, ethnicity and CMV serostatus were collected together with the repertoire data. Every discovery cohort repertoire had been produced on one sequencing platform. To decide whether each TCR beta V gene segment behaved as functional or pseudogenic, an earlier analysis of over 500 of the donors relied on high-throughput TCR beta sequencing. High-throughput TCR immunosequencing, statistical association of individual TCRs with disease status, and machine learning were combined to predict cytomegalovirus infection status. Of the 300 to 450 genotyped donors, approximately 83% fell in the genetic ancestry cluster associated with self-reported Caucasian donors. Genome-wide SNP genotypes for about 65% of the 666 donors were used in a later genetic analysis, which treated that subset as a discovery cohort. Across about 380 genotyped donors of the cohort, an average of approximately 240,000 unique TCR beta nucleotide sequences per donor were sequenced, and roughly 20% of those sequences were non-productive. Roughly five DR-DQ haplotypes were treated as single units for association and clustering because of strong linkage in the cohort. The T cell repertoires of several hundred subjects were profiled by immunosequencing and related to cytomegalovirus serostatus. In the later analysis, no new phenotypic data were used to find candidate immune exposures; instead, reliance was placed on TCR beta sequences and their occurrence across donors. HLA typing covered class I and class II loci at four-digit resolution. A separate validation cohort of approximately 120 different subjects was used in addition to the 666-subject first cohort. Typing coverage differed by locus: A, B, C, DRB1 and DQB1 were typed in about 620-640 donors, DQA1 in about 550, DPA1 in 600 to 610, and DPB1 in approximately 450. Roughly 300 gigabases of sequencing data and 70 million to 100 million unique TCR sequences made up an early release that covered approximately 620 HLA-typed donors. The study aimed to test whether signatures of past pathogen exposure could be identified by cataloging public T cell receptors. To study patterns of TCR occurrence, a later analysis re-analyzed previously published TCR beta repertoires from around 660 donors and added high-resolution HLA genotyping.

The cohort consisted of approximately 690 healthy bone marrow donors. Cohort members were all nominally healthy when sampled, although unrecorded immune exposures were likely present. The donor tested CMV seropositive, placing the donor among the roughly 300 seropositive members of the cohort. A peripheral blood sample was collected from each donor, and TCR beta sequencing was performed on peripheral blood mononuclear cells. Genomic DNA extraction from the blood cell samples was performed with the Qiagen DNeasy Blood Extraction Kit. In regard to this clone: Its antigen remains unidentified. No base-level quality is on record; no much larger clone is a single base apart.

Based on the germline V gene (reference sequence), the CDR1 and CDR2 sequences are SEHNR and FQNEAQ. CDR3 length: 11 amino acids, cysteine to phenylalanine. Left in the record is the CDR3 DNA by itself, 33 bases read in frame from the first base. The junction shows trimming of 10 bases on V and 1 base on J, plus 7 bases between the germline ends. Library prep was done by the immunoSEQ multiplex PCR assay. A mixture of 60 forward primers for TCR Vbeta segments and 13 reverse primers for TCR Jbeta segments was used in the multiplex PCR. The CDR3 region of rearranged TCR beta genes was amplified from genomic DNA with a multiplex PCR assay. Amplified TCR beta libraries were sequenced as 87-base-pair reads on the Illumina HiSeq System. On the authors' methods: A later analysis counted around 72 million unique TCR beta chains across the 550 to 800 repertoires, and around 9.9 million of these chains were shared by at least two donors. Raw reads were error-corrected and collapsed into unique sequences by a nearest-neighbor algorithm in which closely related sequences were merged to remove PCR and sequencing errors. Alignment of CDR3 sequences to IMGT reference sequences was used to assign V, D and J gene segments. Each retained sequence needed at least a six-nucleotide match to both a V gene segment and a J gene segment. A rearrangement was called productive if the CDR3 had no stop codons and remained in frame with V and J, and every other rearrangement was called non-productive. Following IMGT convention, CDR3 was defined as the stretch from the second conserved V-encoded cysteine up to the conserved J-encoded phenylalanine. In an earlier analysis of more than 550 of the donors, sequences lacking an unambiguous match to a single V gene segment were excluded. In an earlier analysis of roughly 600 of the donors, a V segment was called functional when productive rearrangements were above 56.7%, and segregating when the standard deviation between donors exceeded 5%. A statistical classification framework was built for diagnosing cytomegalovirus status from the catalog of TCR beta chain sequences. In a later analysis, V and J genes were assigned by comparing TCR nucleotide sequences against IMGT/GENE-DB human TR gene sequences. Using the TCRdist pipeline, a later analysis assigned CDR3 sequences along with most-parsimonious VDJ recombination scenarios. In a later analysis, every TCR beta chain was defined by the combination of its CDR3 amino acid sequence and its V-gene family, and reads without a unique V-gene family were dropped. A later analysis removed several hundred highly shared, low-generation-probability nucleotide sequences to deal with suspected cross-contamination and a sequencing artifact. A later analysis calculated a clonal expansion index for each public chain from normalized within-repertoire ranks of inferred template counts. Generation probabilities in a later analysis came from a VDJ recombination model fitted to out-of-frame rearrangements, and those results were checked against IGoR. Hypergeometric tests were used in a later analysis to score TCR-TCR, TCR-HLA and TCR-CMV co-occurrence, with a repertoire-size bias correction applied to the TCR pairs. False discovery rates were estimated in a later analysis by permuting HLA or CMV assignments 20 times. In a later analysis, co-occurring TCRs were grouped using DBSCAN, with TCRdist sequence similarity added in when clustering inside HLA-allele-positive subsets. Co-occurrence clustering excluded repertoires with fewer than 30,000 or more than 120,000 public chains, plus five with anomalous nucleotide sharing. The table was pulled from immuneACCESS by TCRdb, which kept in-frame rearrangements only. Such tables lose some clones; where checked, under half of the loss comes from unresolved V genes, and the rest has no known cause. From that table come the V and J calls and clone size; the DNA was used to work out D and trimming. Present in this sample are 110,000 or so clones, under 70% of which were seen just once. The ten most abundant clones make up about 8.6% of the sample.

What the research found in general, with its limitations: Compared with equally common non-associated chains, HLA-associated TCR beta chains in a later analysis were more clonally expanded and had lower generation probabilities. The authors suggested that the approach could potentially be generalized to other disease states and immunological phenotypes. Because some donors lacked HLA typing at each locus, the association tests relied only on the typed subset. Correlated functional status among segregating V segments might reflect linkage disequilibrium, but an unknown experimental factor could not be ruled out. In this cohort, only TCR beta chains were sequenced, and detectable features were limited by the absence of alpha or paired-chain data. The presence/absence analyses assumed that sequencing depth was roughly uniform across donors, and that assumption may not be true. A later analysis associated 17,000 or so TCR beta sequences with specific HLA alleles at a false discovery rate of 0.05. The 87-base-pair reads could not distinguish some IMGT-functional V segments, including TRBV6-2 and TRBV6-3, so those segments were excluded. The study listed 170 or so TCR beta chains as associated with cytomegalovirus. A later genetic analysis associated a missense DCLRE1C variant with V-gene and J-gene trimming of TCR beta chains, and an independent cohort replicated the association. A further reported finding was that TCR beta sequences accurately predicted the HLA-A and HLA-B alleles for most subjects in the first cohort. Compared with the roughly 710-donor mean, donors in an Asian-associated ancestry cluster had fewer N-insertions in productive TCRs, according to a later genetic analysis. In a later analysis, the rate of TCR association differed among HLA loci, with DRB1 alleles having the most associated TCRs and HLA-C alleles having the fewest. Most CMV-associated TCR beta chains appeared to be HLA-restricted in a later analysis, and the HLA associations seemed to be driven largely by CMV exposure. In an earlier analysis of around 600 of the donors, most TCR beta V segments were observed in productive rearrangements about 90% or about 30% of the time, broadly matching IMGT annotations. According to a later analysis, parvovirus B19, influenza, CMV and Epstein-Barr virus appeared linked to several top co-occurrence clusters. Three of the identified cytomegalovirus-associated TCR beta chains were confirmed in vitro to be specific for cytomegalovirus antigens. For the cohort, immune exposure information was limited to CMV serostatus. About 17 rarely observed V segments, including chromosome 9 orphons, were excluded from the earlier analysis of about 610 of the donors because counts were too low. In both the original and validation cohorts, the classifier was reported to diagnose cytomegalovirus status with high specificity and sensitivity. A group of highly shared sequence variants was considered likely to be a technical artifact of the sequencing pipeline. When HLA alleles, especially DR and DQ, strongly co-occurred, attributing TCR associations to individual alleles was difficult. Across donors, most TCR sequences were observed very rarely, whereas some public TCRs were present in many individuals.

This TCR came from a man aged 18 to 30 in good health and CMV-seropositive. The sample taken for sequencing was PBMCs. The chain uses TRBV7-9 and TRBJ1-1, with a tentative D gene TRBD1 over 6 matching bases. The bases read TGTGCCACGGGACAGAACACTGAAGCTTTCTTT. Its coded protein is CATGQNTEAFF.